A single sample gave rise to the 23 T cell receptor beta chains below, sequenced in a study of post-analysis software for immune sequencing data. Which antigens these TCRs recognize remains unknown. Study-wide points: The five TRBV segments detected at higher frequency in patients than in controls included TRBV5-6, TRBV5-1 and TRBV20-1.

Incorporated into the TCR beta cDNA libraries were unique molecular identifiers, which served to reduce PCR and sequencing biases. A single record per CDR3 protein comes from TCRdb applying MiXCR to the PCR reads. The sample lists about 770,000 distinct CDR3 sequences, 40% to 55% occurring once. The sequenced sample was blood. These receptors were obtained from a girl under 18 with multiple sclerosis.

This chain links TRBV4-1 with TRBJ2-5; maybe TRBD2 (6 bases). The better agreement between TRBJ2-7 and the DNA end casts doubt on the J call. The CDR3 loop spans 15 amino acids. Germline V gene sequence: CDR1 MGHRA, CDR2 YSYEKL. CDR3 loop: CASSQEASDYYEQYF. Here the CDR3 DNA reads TGCGCCAGCAGCCAAGAGGCGTCGGACTACTACGAGCAGTACTTC.

Here the CDR3 DNA reads TGCGCCAGCAGCTTCGGACTAGCGGGAGAAATTGAGCAGTTCTTC. Protein: CASSFGLAGEIEQFF. The chain recombines TRBV5-1 with TRBJ2-1, with TRBD2 matching 13 bases. CDR1 and CDR2 (germline): SGHRS, YFSETQ. The CDR3 covers 15 residues. The ends lost 2 bases at V and 9 bases at J; junction bases unmatched: 5.

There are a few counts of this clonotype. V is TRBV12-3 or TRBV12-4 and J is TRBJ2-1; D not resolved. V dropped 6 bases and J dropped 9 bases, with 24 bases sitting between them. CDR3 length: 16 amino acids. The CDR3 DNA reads TGTGCCAGCAGAACAACCTCCCTGCGAGAAGCCGGTGAGCAGTTCTTC. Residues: CASRTTSLREAGEQFF.

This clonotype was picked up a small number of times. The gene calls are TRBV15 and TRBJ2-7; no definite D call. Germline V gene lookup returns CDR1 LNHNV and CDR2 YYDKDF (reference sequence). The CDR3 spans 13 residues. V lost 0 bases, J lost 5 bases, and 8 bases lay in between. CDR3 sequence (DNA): TGTGCCACCAGCAGAGACCTCCGCGACGAGCAGTACTTC. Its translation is CATSRDLRDEQYF. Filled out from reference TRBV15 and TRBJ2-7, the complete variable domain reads DAMVIQNPRYQVTQFGKPVTLSCSQTLNHNVMYWYQQKSSQAPKLLFHYYDKDFNNEADTPDNFQSRRPNTSFCFLDIRSPGLGDTAMYLCATSRDLRDEQYFGPGTRLTVT.

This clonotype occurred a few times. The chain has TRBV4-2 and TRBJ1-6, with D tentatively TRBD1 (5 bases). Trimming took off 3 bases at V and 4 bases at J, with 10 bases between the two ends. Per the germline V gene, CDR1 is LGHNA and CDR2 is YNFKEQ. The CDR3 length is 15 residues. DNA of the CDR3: TGTGCCAGCAGCCAGGGGACGGCATATAATTCACCCCTCCACTTT. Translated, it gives CASSQGTAYNSPLHF.

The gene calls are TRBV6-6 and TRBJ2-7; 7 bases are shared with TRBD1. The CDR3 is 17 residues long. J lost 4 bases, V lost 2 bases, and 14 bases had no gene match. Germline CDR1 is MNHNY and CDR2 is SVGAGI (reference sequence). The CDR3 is CASSYPRGQNNSYEQYF. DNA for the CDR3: TGTGCCAGCAGTTACCCAAGGGGGCAGAACAACTCTTACGAGCAGTACTTC.

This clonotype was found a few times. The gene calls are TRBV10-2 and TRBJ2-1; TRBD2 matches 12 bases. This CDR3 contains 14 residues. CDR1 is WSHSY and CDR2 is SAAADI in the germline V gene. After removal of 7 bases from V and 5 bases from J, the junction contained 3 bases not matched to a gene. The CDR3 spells CASTSGRADNEQFF. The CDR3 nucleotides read TGCGCCAGCACTAGCGGGAGGGCCGACAATGAGCAGTTCTTC.

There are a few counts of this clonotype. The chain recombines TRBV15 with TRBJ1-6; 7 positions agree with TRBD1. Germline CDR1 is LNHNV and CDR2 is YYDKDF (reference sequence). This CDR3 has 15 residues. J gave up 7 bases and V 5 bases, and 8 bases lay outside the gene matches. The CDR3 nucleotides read TGTGCCACCAGCCGCAGACAGGGCAGGAATTCACCCCTCCACTTT. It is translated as CATSRRQGRNSPLHF.

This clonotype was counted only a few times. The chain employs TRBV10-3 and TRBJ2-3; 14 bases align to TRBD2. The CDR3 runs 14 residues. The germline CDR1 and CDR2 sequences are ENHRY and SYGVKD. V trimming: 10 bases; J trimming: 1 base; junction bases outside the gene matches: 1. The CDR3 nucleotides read TGTGCCACGGGACTAGCGGGAGGCACAGATACGCAGTATTTT. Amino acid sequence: CATGLAGGTDTQYF.

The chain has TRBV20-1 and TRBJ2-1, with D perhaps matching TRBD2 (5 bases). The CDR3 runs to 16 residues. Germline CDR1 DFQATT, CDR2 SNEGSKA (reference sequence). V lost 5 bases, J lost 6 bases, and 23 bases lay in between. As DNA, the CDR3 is TGCAGTGCTTCCGAGGGAGCTAGGGTTAGGGCCAATGAGCAGTTCTTC. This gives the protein CSASEGARVRANEQFF.

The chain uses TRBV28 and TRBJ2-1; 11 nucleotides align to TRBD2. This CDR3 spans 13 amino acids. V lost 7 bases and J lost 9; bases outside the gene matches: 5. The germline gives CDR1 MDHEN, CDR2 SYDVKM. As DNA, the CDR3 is TGTGCCAGCATGGTAGCGGGAGGGACTGAGCAGTTCTTC. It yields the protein CASMVAGGTEQFF.

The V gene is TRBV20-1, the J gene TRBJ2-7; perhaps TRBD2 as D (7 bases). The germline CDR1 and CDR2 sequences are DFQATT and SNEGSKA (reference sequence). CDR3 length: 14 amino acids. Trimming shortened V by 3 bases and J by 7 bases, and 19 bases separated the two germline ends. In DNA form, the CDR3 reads TGCAGTGCTAGTTCGGGGGGCGCTGGGAATGAGCAGTACTTC. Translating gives CSASSGGAGNEQYF.

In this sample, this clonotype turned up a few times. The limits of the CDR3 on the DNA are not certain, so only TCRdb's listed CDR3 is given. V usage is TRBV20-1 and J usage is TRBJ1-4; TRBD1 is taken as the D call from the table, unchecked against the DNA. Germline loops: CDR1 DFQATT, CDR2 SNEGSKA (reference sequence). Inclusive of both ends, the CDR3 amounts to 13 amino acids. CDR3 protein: CSKTGYTCEKLFF.

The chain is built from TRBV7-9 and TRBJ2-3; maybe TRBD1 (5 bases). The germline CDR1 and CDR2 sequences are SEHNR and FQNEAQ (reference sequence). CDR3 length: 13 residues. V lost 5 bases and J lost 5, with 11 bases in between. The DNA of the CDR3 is TGTGCCAGCAGCACAGGCCGACGAGATACGCAGTATTTT. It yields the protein CASSTGRRDTQYF.

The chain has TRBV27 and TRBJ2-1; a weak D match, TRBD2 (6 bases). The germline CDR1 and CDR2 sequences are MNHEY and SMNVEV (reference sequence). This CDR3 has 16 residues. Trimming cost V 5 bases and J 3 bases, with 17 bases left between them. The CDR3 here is CASSTTLASIYNEQFF. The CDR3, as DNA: TGTGCCAGCAGTACAACGCTAGCGTCAATCTACAATGAGCAGTTCTTC.

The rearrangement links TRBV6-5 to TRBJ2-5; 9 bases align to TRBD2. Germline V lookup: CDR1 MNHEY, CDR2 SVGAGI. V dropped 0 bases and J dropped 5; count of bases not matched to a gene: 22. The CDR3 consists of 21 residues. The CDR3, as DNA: TGTGCCAGCAGTTACTCGAATCCCCCCACTACGGGAGCGGGAGGATGGGAGACCCAGTACTTC. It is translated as CASSYSNPPTTGAGGWETQYF.

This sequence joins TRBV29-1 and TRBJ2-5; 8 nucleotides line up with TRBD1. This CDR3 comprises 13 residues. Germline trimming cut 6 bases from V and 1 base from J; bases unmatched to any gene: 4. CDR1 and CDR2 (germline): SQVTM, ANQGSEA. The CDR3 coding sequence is TGCAGCGTGGTTCAGGGGGCCCAAGAGACCCAGTACTTC. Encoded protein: CSVVQGAQETQYF.

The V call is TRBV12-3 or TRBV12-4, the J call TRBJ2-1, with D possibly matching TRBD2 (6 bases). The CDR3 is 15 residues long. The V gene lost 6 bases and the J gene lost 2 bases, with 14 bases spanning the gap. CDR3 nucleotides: TGTGCCAGCAGCCCCAGCGGGCGTACCTACAATGAGCAGTTCTTC. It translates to CASSPSGRTYNEQFF.

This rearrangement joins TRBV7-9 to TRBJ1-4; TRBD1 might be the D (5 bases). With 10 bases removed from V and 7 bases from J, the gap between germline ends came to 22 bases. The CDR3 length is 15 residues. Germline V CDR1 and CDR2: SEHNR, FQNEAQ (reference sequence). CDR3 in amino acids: CATQRPTADGEKLFF. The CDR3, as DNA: TGTGCCACCCAACGCCCGACAGCAGACGGTGAAAAACTGTTTTTT.

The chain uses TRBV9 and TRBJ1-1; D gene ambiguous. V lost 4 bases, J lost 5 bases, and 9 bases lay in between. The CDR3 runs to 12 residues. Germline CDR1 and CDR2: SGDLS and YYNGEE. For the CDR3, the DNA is TGTGCCAGCAGCCCCTATAATACTGAAGCTTTCTTT. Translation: CASSPYNTEAFF.

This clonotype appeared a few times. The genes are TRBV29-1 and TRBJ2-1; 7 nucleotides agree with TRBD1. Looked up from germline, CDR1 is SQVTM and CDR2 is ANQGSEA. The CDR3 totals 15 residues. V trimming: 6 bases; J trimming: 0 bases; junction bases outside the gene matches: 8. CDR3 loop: CSVKRQGSSYNEQFF. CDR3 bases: TGCAGCGTAAAACGACAGGGAAGCTCCTACAATGAGCAGTTCTTC.

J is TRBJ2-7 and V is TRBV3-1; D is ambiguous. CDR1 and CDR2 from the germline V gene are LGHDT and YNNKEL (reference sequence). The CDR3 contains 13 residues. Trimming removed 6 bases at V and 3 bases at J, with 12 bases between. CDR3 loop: CASRRSTNYEQYF. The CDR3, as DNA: TGTGCCAGCAGGCGATCTACCAACTACGAGCAGTACTTC.

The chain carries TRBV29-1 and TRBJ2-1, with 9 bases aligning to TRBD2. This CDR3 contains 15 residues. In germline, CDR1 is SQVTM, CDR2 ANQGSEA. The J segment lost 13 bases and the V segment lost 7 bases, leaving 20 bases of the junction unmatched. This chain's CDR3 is CSDLPSGISPGGQFF. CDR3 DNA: TGCAGCGATTTGCCTAGCGGGATCTCGCCGGGGGGACAGTTCTTC.